This T cell receptor (beta chain) stems from a study of beta chain features in type 1 diabetes. CDR1 SGDLS and CDR2 YYNGEE come from the germline V gene. The CDR3 totals 16 residues. Trimming left V 0 bases short and J 8 bases short, with 18 bases between. Investigators reverse transcribed all isolated RNA, so they sequenced expressed TCRB transcripts. Sequencing used immunoSEQ multiplex PCR; TCRdb keeps in-frame clones, though not all of them. The sample carries 500,000 to 800,000 clones, around 11% recorded once. With respect to this clone: What it recognizes is unknown.

Overall study results and limits: Type 1 diabetes patients had TCRB CDR3s that were shorter (moderately but significantly so) in all four CD4+ subsets.

The receptor comes from a man in his thirties or forties with type 1 diabetes. Material: naive CD4+ T cells from blood. This chain uses TRBV9 with TRBJ2-1; D is unclear. This CDR3 reads CASSVAFGEARDEQFF. CDR3 nucleotides: TGTGCCAGCAGCGTAGCCTTCGGCGAAGCTAGGGATGAGCAGTTCTTC.